One sample yielded the 25 T cell receptor beta chains listed below, sequenced in a study of response to subunit inactivated influenza vaccine. MiXCR, applied by TCRdb to the RT-PCR reads, yields one record per CDR3 protein. The sample consists of about 650,000 distinct CDR3 sequences, 12% to 15% of them appearing once. The material sequenced was PBMCs from blood, taken 14 days before vaccination. These receptors were obtained from a man aged 50-60 years who received an inactivated influenza vaccine.

The V and J genes are TRBV19 and TRBJ1-5; 9 nucleotides match TRBD1. V lost 7 bases and J lost 9; bases outside the gene matches: 7. The germline CDR1 and CDR2 sequences are LNHDA and SQIVND (reference sequence). This CDR3 comprises 13 residues. CDR3 DNA: TGTGCCAGTACCGGGACAGGGACGCGGCCCCAGCATTTT. Translated: CASTGTGTRPQHF.

This clonotype has a handful of counts. This chain joins TRBV11-2 and TRBJ1-2; no clear D gene. V was clipped by 2 bases and J by 8 bases, with 12 bases between them. The CDR3 is 13 residues long. Germline values: CDR1 SGHAT, CDR2 FQNNGV. In DNA, the CDR3 is TGTGCCAGCAGCTTACTTCAAAAAGGGGGCTACACCTTC. Its protein product is CASSLLQKGGYTF.

This chain connects TRBV6-6 to TRBJ1-1; D gene unclear. V was pared by 3 bases and J by 2 bases, with 7 bases between. The CDR3 contains 13 residues. Germline V lookup: CDR1 MNHNY, CDR2 SVGAGI (reference sequence). The CDR3 is CASSYNDNTEAFF. The DNA of the CDR3 is TGTGCCAGCAGTTATAATGACAACACTGAAGCTTTCTTT.

This clonotype was picked up many times. CDR3 protein: CASRPTSGNTGELFF. The DNA of the CDR3 is TGTGCCAGCAGACCGACGTCGGGGAACACCGGGGAGCTGTTTTTT. This chain uses TRBV5-5 with TRBJ2-2; D remains unclear. The germline V gene encodes CDR1 SGHKS and CDR2 YYEKEE (reference sequence). The CDR3 spans 15 residues. V was cut by 5 bases and J by 1 base, with 12 bases left in between.

This clonotype was observed at least ten times. This rearrangement joins TRBV6-5 to TRBJ1-1; D unresolved. The germline V gene has CDR1 MNHEY and CDR2 SVGAGI. The ends were cut back, 2 bases at V and 5 bases at J, with 21 bases in the middle. The CDR3 sequence is 17 residues long. This CDR3 reads CASSYIPMASRVTEAFF. CDR3 DNA sequence: TGTGCCAGCAGTTACATCCCGATGGCCTCTCGGGTGACTGAAGCTTTCTTT.

Only a few counts were recorded for this clonotype. This rearrangement joins TRBV6-2 or TRBV6-3 to TRBJ1-4, with no clear D. The germline V and J ends were trimmed by 3 bases and 9 bases, with 11 bases remaining between them. The germline gives CDR1 MNHEY, CDR2 SVGEGT. The CDR3 has 13 amino acids. The chain's CDR3 is CASSYTEPKKLFF. DNA for the CDR3: TGTGCCAGCAGTTATACAGAGCCTAAAAAACTGTTTTTT.

This clonotype was observed a handful of times. The chain has TRBV20-1 and TRBJ2-7, with 8 bases that match TRBD2. Germline CDR1 is DFQATT and CDR2 is SNEGSKA (reference sequence). The ends lost 6 bases at V and 0 bases at J; junction bases unmatched: 10. The length of the CDR3 is 15 residues. This chain's CDR3 is CSAPELTSVSYEQYF. In nucleotides, the CDR3 is TGCAGTGCACCAGAGCTGACTAGCGTCTCCTACGAGCAGTACTTC.

This clonotype was seen only a few times. Here the CDR3 DNA reads TGTGCCACCAGTGATTTGACAGGGGACTACGAGCAGTACTTC. Protein product: CATSDLTGDYEQYF. The chain uses TRBV24-1 and TRBJ2-7, with 7 nucleotides matching TRBD1. The CDR3 has 14 residues. Germline assignment: CDR1 KGHDR and CDR2 SFDVKD. The J segment lost 3 bases and the V segment lost 0 bases, leaving 1 base of the junction unmatched.

In regard to this clonotype: Given a much more abundant clone one base away, this may be a read error. V is TRBV5-1 and J is TRBJ2-7; D perhaps matches TRBD1 (8 bases). This CDR3 region has 13 residues. Trimming stripped 4 bases from V and 3 bases from J, with 11 bases between. Germline V gene sequence: CDR1 SGHRS, CDR2 YFSETQ. This CDR3 is CASSSGTGYEQYF. In DNA, the CDR3 is TGCGCCAGCAGCAGCGGGACAGGCTACGAGCAGTACTTC.

Only a few counts were recorded for this clonotype. The chain has TRBV7-2 and TRBJ2-3; D unresolved. Trimming left V 4 bases short and J 6 bases short, with 11 bases between. Germline assignment: CDR1 SGHTA and CDR2 FQGNSA. The CDR3 is made up of 13 amino acids. The CDR3 DNA reads TGTGCCAGCAGCTCACATAATCTTGATACGCAGTATTTT. Protein sequence: CASSSHNLDTQYF.

This clonotype occurred a few times. The J gene is TRBJ2-3, the V gene TRBV11-2; TRBD2 aligns across 10 bases. Per the germline V gene, CDR1 is SGHAT and CDR2 is FQNNGV. Trimming removed 5 bases from V and 0 bases from J; junction bases left unmatched: 14. This CDR3 has 19 residues. The CDR3 spells CASSILAGSQNPSTDTQYF. The DNA for the CDR3 is TGTGCCAGCAGCATACTAGCGGGGAGCCAGAACCCTAGCACAGATACGCAGTATTTT.

This sequence joins TRBV15 and TRBJ1-2, with D possibly TRBD1 on 5 matching bases. Trimming removed 1 base from V and 6 bases from J, with 15 bases in between. The V gene's germline CDR1 is LNHNV and CDR2 YYDKDF (reference sequence). The CDR3 has 15 residues. CDR3 sequence: CATSRGVTGQDGYTF. The CDR3 coding sequence is TGTGCCACCAGCAGAGGGGTCACGGGGCAGGATGGCTACACCTTC.

This clonotype was seen repeatedly, ten times or more. DNA for the CDR3: TGTGCCAGCAGCTTAGAACTAGCGGGCCCAGTGACCCAGTACTTC. This translates into CASSLELAGPVTQYF. This chain connects TRBV7-2 to TRBJ2-5; 9 positions match TRBD2. Germline values: CDR1 SGHTA, CDR2 FQGNSA. CDR3 size: 15 residues. Trimming removed 1 base from V and 7 bases from J; junction bases left unmatched: 7.

This clonotype was seen repeatedly, ten times or more. The gene calls are TRBV24-1 and TRBJ1-2; no definite D call. This CDR3 has 13 amino acids. V dropped 7 bases and J dropped 3 bases, with 11 bases sitting between them. Germline V lookup: CDR1 KGHDR, CDR2 SFDVKD. The chain's CDR3 is CATSASGDYGYTF. The CDR3 region has the DNA TGTGCCACCAGCGCTTCAGGAGACTATGGCTACACCTTC.

This clonotype was detected only a few times. V usage is TRBV24-1 and J usage is TRBJ1-2, with D hard to call. The CDR3 extends over 13 amino acids. V lost 3 bases to trimming and J lost 10 bases, with 14 bases between them. CDR1 is KGHDR and CDR2 is SFDVKD in the germline V gene. The CDR3 bases are TGTGCCACCAGTGATCCTCGGGTACATGACTACACCTTC. Its translation: CATSDPRVHDYTF.

J is TRBJ1-6 and V is TRBV1. TRBV1 is a pseudogene locus. This CDR3 has 10 residues. The CDR3 DNA follows: TGCACCAGCGGTCCGTCACCCCTCCACTTT. Translating gives CTSGPSPLHF.

CDR3 DNA: TGTGCCAGCAGCCCAGAACCCGGGACAGCTAATGAAAAACTGTTTTTT. Residues: CASSPEPGTANEKLFF. The chain is built from TRBV4-2 and TRBJ1-4, with 7 bases identical to TRBD1. Germline V gives CDR1 LGHNA, CDR2 YNFKEQ. This CDR3 is 16 amino acids long. Trimming took 4 bases from V and 3 from J; bases not matched to a gene: 8.

The V call is TRBV18, the J call TRBJ1-2, with D perhaps matching TRBD1 (6 bases). With 6 bases removed from V and 3 bases from J, the gap between germline ends came to 17 bases. From germline, CDR1 is KGHSH and CDR2 LQKENI. The CDR3 is made up of 15 amino acids. CDR3 protein: CASSPLGQLDYGYTF. The CDR3 region has the DNA TGTGCCAGCTCGCCCCTCGGACAGCTAGACTATGGCTACACCTTC.

This chain links TRBV2 with TRBJ2-7; 11 bases match TRBD2. Per germline, CDR1 SNHLY and CDR2 FYNNEI. The CDR3 totals 17 residues. The V gene end was trimmed by 6 bases and the J gene end by 0 bases; junction bases not matched to a gene: 10. The CDR3 bases are TGTGCCAGCAGGGGAACATCGACTAGCGGGGTCTCCTACGAGCAGTACTTC. It specifies CASRGTSTSGVSYEQYF.

This clonotype has a handful of counts. The V call is TRBV5-6, the J call TRBJ2-1; 9 bases agree with TRBD1. The CDR3 length is 17 residues. Per the germline V gene, CDR1 is SGHDT and CDR2 is YYEEEE. V shed 1 base and J 8 bases; nucleotides not matched to a gene: 13. CDR3 sequence reads: CASSLLVGTGGEDEQFF. The DNA of the CDR3 is TGTGCCAGCAGCTTGCTGGTCGGCACAGGGGGCGAGGATGAGCAGTTCTTC.

This clonotype occurred a few times. The chain joins TRBV27 to TRBJ2-1, with D perhaps TRBD1 or TRBD2 (5 bases each). The V end was cut by 5 bases, the J end by 3 bases, with 11 bases between. This CDR3 spans 14 amino acids. Germline CDR1 and CDR2: MNHEY and SMNVEV (reference sequence). The CDR3 region has the DNA TGTGCCAGCAGTATCGGGACCGACTACAATGAGCAGTTCTTC. Its translation is CASSIGTDYNEQFF.

CDR3 coding DNA: TGTGCCAGCAGTTTAATGGGACTAGCGGGGGGCGGTGGCGAGCAGTACTTC. Its protein is CASSLMGLAGGGGEQYF. The V call is TRBV12-3 or TRBV12-4, the J call TRBJ2-7; 15 bases align to TRBD2. The CDR3 is 17 amino acids. After removal of 2 bases from V and 6 bases from J, the junction contained 8 bases not matched to a gene.

This clonotype occurred many times. V and J are TRBV9 and TRBJ1-4; 7 bases are a match to TRBD1. The V and J ends lost 4 bases and 8 bases, in that order; junction bases with no gene match: 5. This CDR3 region has 13 residues. CDR1 is SGDLS, CDR2 YYNGEE, per germline. CDR3 bases: TGTGCCAGCAGCACTGGGACAGCCGAAAAACTGTTTTTT. Its protein product is CASSTGTAEKLFF.

This clonotype was counted a few times. This chain links TRBV28 with TRBJ1-5; D unresolved. V was pared by 2 bases and J by 7 bases, with 12 bases between. The CDR3 totals 14 residues. Per the germline V gene, CDR1 is MDHEN and CDR2 is SYDVKM. CDR3 protein: CASSLKGPRQPQHF. CDR3 nucleotides: TGTGCCAGCAGTTTAAAGGGTCCGAGGCAGCCCCAGCATTTT.

The table lists this clonotype with a few counts. This chain connects TRBV10-2 to TRBJ2-7; 8 nucleotides align to TRBD2. The CDR3 loop spans 16 amino acids. Looked up from germline, CDR1 is WSHSY and CDR2 is SAAADI. The V gene end was trimmed by 0 bases and the J gene end by 3 bases; junction bases not matched to a gene: 7. CDR3 in DNA: TGCGCCAGCAGTGAGTCGGGTAGCGGGGCGCACTACGAGCAGTACTTC. This encodes CASSESGSGAHYEQYF.